Following are 27 T cell receptor beta chains from one sample sequenced in a study of shared clonotypes between healthy human individuals. Only in-frame clones appear in the TCRdb table, and some are missing; sequencing was by immunoSEQ multiplex PCR. The sample consists of about 1 million clones, under 80% of them appearing once. Sequenced: memory CD4+ T cells sorted from blood. Described subset: CD45RA-negative fraction. These receptor sequences come from a young man in good health.

The rearrangement links TRBV19 to TRBJ1-5, with D tentatively TRBD1 (6 bases). V gave up 3 bases and J gave up 5 bases, with 17 bases separating them. The length of the CDR3 is 16 residues. Per the germline V gene, CDR1 is LNHDA and CDR2 is SQIVND (reference sequence). The CDR3 is CASSIKSGGGHQPQHF. CDR3 nucleotide sequence: TGTGCCAGTAGTATTAAGTCGGGGGGGGGCCATCAGCCCCAGCATTTT.

For the CDR3, the DNA is TGTGCCATCAGTGAGGTGGGCCTCCTAGGGGCTTTCTTT. Protein sequence: CAISEVGLLGAFF. The chain couples TRBV10-3 to TRBJ1-1; no definite D call. CDR1 and CDR2 from the germline V gene are ENHRY and SYGVKD. This CDR3 contains 13 residues. Trimming took off 2 bases at V and 11 bases at J, with 15 bases between the two ends.

The CDR3 reads CASSQGPTRGVSEKLFF. The CDR3 coding sequence is TGCGCCAGCAGCCAAGGCCCGACACGGGGCGTGAGTGAAAAACTGTTTTTT. V usage is TRBV4-1 and J usage is TRBJ1-4; weak D call: TRBD1 (5 bases). V lost 1 base, J lost 7 bases, and 19 bases lay in between. This CDR3 contains 17 residues. Germline CDR1 reads MGHRA; CDR2 reads YSYEKL.

This chain connects TRBV28 to TRBJ1-2, with D possibly TRBD1 on 6 matching bases. The CDR3 runs 16 residues. The germline gives CDR1 MDHEN, CDR2 SYDVKM. The germline V and J ends were trimmed by 10 bases and 3 bases, with 24 bases remaining between them. The CDR3 reads CAILPRVGGADYGYTF. The CDR3 DNA is TGTGCCATCCTACCAAGGGTCGGGGGGGCCGACTATGGCTACACCTTC.

The CDR3 region is CASSFRQGGLSEQYF. DNA for the CDR3: TGCGCCAGCAGCTTTCGACAGGGAGGTTTATCCGAGCAGTACTTC. The chain combines TRBV5-1 with TRBJ2-7, with TRBD1 as a possible D gene (7 bases). The CDR3 sequence is 15 residues long. Germline V CDR1 and CDR2: SGHRS, YFSETQ. Trimming shortened V by 2 bases and J by 6 bases, and 18 bases separated the two germline ends.

J is TRBJ2-5 and V is TRBV6-1; D might be TRBD1 or TRBD2, each matching 6 bases. The germline V and J ends were trimmed by 6 bases and 5 bases, with 16 bases remaining between them. The CDR3 loop spans 14 amino acids. CDR1 is MNHNS and CDR2 is SASEGT in the germline V gene. CDR3 nucleotide sequence: TGTGCCAGCAGGGGGGCGGGGAGATCGGAGACCCAGTACTTC. Its translation: CASRGAGRSETQYF.

V gene TRBV30 combines with J gene TRBJ2-3; D gene uncertain. The CDR3 is made up of 10 amino acids. The ends were cut back, 6 bases at V and 11 bases at J, with 12 bases in the middle. Germline values: CDR1 GTSNPN, CDR2 SVGIG (reference sequence). The CDR3 DNA sequence: TGTGCCTGTGGAGCCGGTAAGCAGTATTTT. This translates into CACGAGKQYF.

The chain combines TRBV19 with TRBJ2-5; D remains ambiguous. Germline values: CDR1 LNHDA, CDR2 SQIVND (reference sequence). The V end was cut by 2 bases, the J end by 5 bases, with 12 bases between. The CDR3 sequence is 14 residues long. The CDR3 region is CASSIWARGETQYF. The CDR3 nucleotides are TGTGCCAGTAGTATATGGGCCCGTGGCGAGACCCAGTACTTC.

The chain is built from TRBV2 and TRBJ2-2; possibly TRBD1 or TRBD2 for D (5 bases each). Germline CDR1 is SNHLY and CDR2 is FYNNEI. The V end was cut by 8 bases, the J end by 3 bases, with 16 bases between. This CDR3 spans 15 amino acids. CDR3 sequence (DNA): TGTGCCAGCGCCGGGACGGCGACGGACACCGGGGAGCTGTTTTTT. Its protein product is CASAGTATDTGELFF.

This chain links TRBV7-9 with TRBJ1-1; unclear D gene. CDR1 is SEHNR and CDR2 is FQNEAQ in the germline V gene (reference sequence). The CDR3 extends over 12 amino acids. V was clipped by 2 bases and J by 6 bases, with 7 bases between them. The CDR3 nucleotides read TGTGCCAGCAGCTTATCGACTCCTGAAGCTTTCTTT. This gives the protein CASSLSTPEAFF.

This chain links TRBV30 with TRBJ2-7; unclear D gene. CDR3 length: 13 residues. The V gene's germline CDR1 is GTSNPN and CDR2 SVGIG (reference sequence). The ends were cut back, 0 bases at V and 2 bases at J, with 8 bases in the middle. In nucleotides, the CDR3 is TGTGCCTGGAGTGTACCCCCCGCCTACGAGCAGTACTTC. Protein: CAWSVPPAYEQYF.

The chain carries TRBV6-5 and TRBJ1-6; D possibly corresponds to TRBD1 (5 bases). Per germline, CDR1 MNHEY and CDR2 SVGAGI. This CDR3 comprises 14 residues. Trimming took 8 bases from V and 7 from J, leaving 15 bases between them. CDR3 DNA: TGTGCCAGCTCAAGAGCAGGGAACAATTCACCCCTCCACTTT. It specifies CASSRAGNNSPLHF.

The chain uses TRBV28 and TRBJ2-4, with TRBD1 matching 11 bases. The CDR3 has 18 amino acids. Germline CDR1 and CDR2: MDHEN and SYDVKM. J lost 0 bases, V lost 3 bases, and 7 bases had no gene match. The CDR3 is CASSFPGQGGLAKNIQYF. In DNA, the CDR3 is TGTGCCAGCAGTTTTCCGGGACAGGGGGGTCTAGCCAAAAACATTCAGTACTTC.

CDR3 coding DNA: TGTGCCAGCAGTCTACAGGGTCCAGTGACTGAAGCTTTCTTT. As protein: CASSLQGPVTEAFF. J is TRBJ1-1 and V is TRBV6-5, with D tentatively TRBD1 (6 bases). Germline loops: CDR1 MNHEY, CDR2 SVGAGI. The CDR3 totals 14 residues. The V and J ends lost 5 bases and 5 bases respectively, with 15 bases between them.

V gene TRBV7-2 combines with J gene TRBJ2-2, with 7 bases aligning to TRBD1. The CDR3 consists of 19 residues. The ends lost 6 bases at V and 7 bases at J; junction bases unmatched: 23. Germline loops: CDR1 SGHTA, CDR2 FQGNSA. CDR3 in DNA: TGTGCCAGCAGTTCAGGCCGGCGTGGGCCAGGGGGAAAGGGCGGGGAGCTGTTTTTT. Translation: CASSSGRRGPGGKGGELFF.

This sequence joins TRBV7-2 and TRBJ2-1, with 12 nucleotides matching TRBD2. The CDR3 has 15 amino acids. Germline V gene sequence: CDR1 SGHTA, CDR2 FQGNSA. Unmatched junction bases numbered 6, after V lost 2 bases and J lost 10 bases. The CDR3 is CASSLRTSGIREQFF. The CDR3 region has the DNA TGTGCCAGCAGCTTACGGACTAGCGGGATCCGGGAGCAGTTCTTC.

The V call is TRBV5-5, the J call TRBJ2-1; D unresolved. The germline V and J ends were trimmed by 0 bases and 15 bases, with 10 bases remaining between them. Germline CDR1 is SGHKS and CDR2 is YYEKEE (reference sequence). The CDR3 runs to 11 residues. The DNA of the CDR3 is TGTGCCAGCAGCTTGGATAGCTTTCCGTTCTTC. This encodes CASSLDSFPFF.

This clone was detected ten times or more. The rearrangement links TRBV7-9 to TRBJ2-5; no clear D. This CDR3 spans 14 amino acids. Germline V CDR1 and CDR2: SEHNR, FQNEAQ (reference sequence). V lost 1 base, J lost 4 bases, and 10 bases lay in between. The CDR3 here is CASSLGVSGETQYF. The CDR3, as DNA: TGTGCCAGCAGCTTAGGGGTTAGTGGAGAGACCCAGTACTTC.

In this sample, this clone turned up a few times. The chain combines TRBV30 with TRBJ1-5, with D unresolved. The CDR3 covers 16 residues. Deletions cut 0 bases from V and 0 bases from J, with 12 bases between. Germline V gives CDR1 GTSNPN, CDR2 SVGIG (reference sequence). CDR3 DNA: TGTGCCTGGAGTGTCCCCGACTATTATAGCAATCAGCCCCAGCATTTT. Protein sequence: CAWSVPDYYSNQPQHF.

The chain employs TRBV19 and TRBJ2-7, with 7 bases identical to TRBD1. In germline, CDR1 is LNHDA, CDR2 SQIVND (reference sequence). V lost 2 bases and J lost 5; bases outside the gene matches: 6. This CDR3 spans 14 amino acids. The CDR3 nucleotides are TGTGCCAGTAGTATACGGGACAGTGTCAACGAGCAGTACTTC. Translated, it gives CASSIRDSVNEQYF.

This clone has more than one count but fewer than ten. The gene calls are TRBV7-9 and TRBJ2-4; D remains ambiguous. CDR3 length equals 12 residues. In germline, CDR1 is SEHNR, CDR2 FQNEAQ (reference sequence). With 1 base removed from V and 8 bases from J, the gap between germline ends came to 6 bases. This CDR3 reads CASSLVMDIQYF. In DNA, the CDR3 is TGTGCCAGCAGCTTAGTCATGGACATTCAGTACTTC.

The chain carries TRBV28 and TRBJ2-7; D may be TRBD1 or TRBD2 (7 bases each). Germline V gene data show CDR1 as MDHEN and CDR2 as SYDVKM. Trimming removed 6 bases at V and 2 bases at J, with 23 bases between. The CDR3 consists of 17 residues. This CDR3 reads CASRYGRRTGGAYEQYF. CDR3 DNA: TGTGCCAGCAGGTACGGGAGGCGGACAGGAGGGGCCTACGAGCAGTACTTC.

V and J are TRBV28 and TRBJ2-7, with D unclear. Germline-derived CDR1 and CDR2 are MDHEN and SYDVKM. The CDR3 spans 14 residues. V lost 6 bases and J 4 bases, leaving 16 bases between the germline ends. CDR3: CASRGPLGRYEQYF. The CDR3 bases are TGTGCCAGCAGGGGCCCCCTCGGCAGATACGAGCAGTACTTC.

The V call is TRBV4-1, the J call TRBJ2-7; D uncertain. This CDR3 region has 17 residues. The V end was cut by 0 bases, the J end by 3 bases, with 18 bases between. In germline, CDR1 is MGHRA, CDR2 YSYEKL. The CDR3 loop reads CASSQDFLQGFGYEQYF. For the CDR3, the DNA is TGCGCCAGCAGCCAAGATTTCCTCCAAGGGTTCGGCTACGAGCAGTACTTC.

The rearrangement joins TRBV7-2 to TRBJ1-2, with 9 bases lining up with TRBD1. The CDR3 is 16 residues long. Trimming removed 8 bases from V and 5 bases from J; junction bases left unmatched: 15. The germline V gene has CDR1 SGHTA and CDR2 FQGNSA. The CDR3 region has the DNA TGTGCCAGCGACAAAGCCCCGGGACAGGGCGGATATGGCTACACCTTC. The encoded protein is CASDKAPGQGGYGYTF.

The rearrangement links TRBV2 to TRBJ1-5; no firm D call. Germline V CDR1 and CDR2: SNHLY, FYNNEI. The CDR3 is 13 residues long. V was pared by 4 bases and J by 6 bases, with 10 bases between. The CDR3 here is CASSVGFGQPQHF. The CDR3 nucleotides are TGTGCCAGCAGTGTGGGGTTTGGTCAGCCCCAGCATTTT.

The chain carries TRBV19 and TRBJ2-6; tentative D call: TRBD1 (6 bases). The CDR3 loop spans 14 amino acids. Deletions cut 4 bases from V and 5 bases from J, with 9 bases between. Germline V gives CDR1 LNHDA, CDR2 SQIVND (reference sequence). CDR3 DNA sequence: TGTGCCAGTAGTAAGGGGGAGAGGGCCAACGTCCTGACTTTC. As protein: CASSKGERANVLTF.